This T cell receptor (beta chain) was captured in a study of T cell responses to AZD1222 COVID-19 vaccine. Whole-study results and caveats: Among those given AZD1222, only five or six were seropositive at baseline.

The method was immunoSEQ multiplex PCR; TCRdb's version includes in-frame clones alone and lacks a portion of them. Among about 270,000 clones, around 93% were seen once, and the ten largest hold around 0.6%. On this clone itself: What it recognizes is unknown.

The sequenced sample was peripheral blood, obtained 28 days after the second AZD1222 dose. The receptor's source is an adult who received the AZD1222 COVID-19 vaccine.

The DNA for the CDR3 is TGTGCCAGCAGTTACTCACGGACAGTACCAGGCGAGCAGTACTTC. This codes for CASSYSRTVPGEQYF. This chain links TRBV6-6 with TRBJ2-7; possibly TRBD1 for D (6 bases). Germline CDR1 is MNHNY and CDR2 is SVGAGI (reference sequence). CDR3 size: 15 residues. V gave up 0 bases and J gave up 6 bases, with 15 bases separating them.